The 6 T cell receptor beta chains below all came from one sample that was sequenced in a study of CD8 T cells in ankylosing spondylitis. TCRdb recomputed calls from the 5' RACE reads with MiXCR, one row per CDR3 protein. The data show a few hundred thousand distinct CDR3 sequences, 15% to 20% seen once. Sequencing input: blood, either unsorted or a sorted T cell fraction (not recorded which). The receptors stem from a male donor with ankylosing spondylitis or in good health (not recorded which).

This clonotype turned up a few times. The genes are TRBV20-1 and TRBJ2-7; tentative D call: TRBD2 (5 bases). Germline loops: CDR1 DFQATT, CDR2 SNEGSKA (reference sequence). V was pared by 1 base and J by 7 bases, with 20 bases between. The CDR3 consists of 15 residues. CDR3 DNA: TGCAGTGCTAGAGGGGCGGGCCAAGTAAATAGGGAGCAGTACTTC. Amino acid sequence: CSARGAGQVNREQYF.

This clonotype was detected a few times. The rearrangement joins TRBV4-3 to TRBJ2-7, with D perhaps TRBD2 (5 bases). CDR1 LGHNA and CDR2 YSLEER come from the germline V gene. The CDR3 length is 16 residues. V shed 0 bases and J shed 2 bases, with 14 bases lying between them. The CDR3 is CASSQDRAVEAYEQYF. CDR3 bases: TGCGCCAGCAGCCAAGATAGGGCGGTGGAGGCCTACGAGCAGTACTTC.

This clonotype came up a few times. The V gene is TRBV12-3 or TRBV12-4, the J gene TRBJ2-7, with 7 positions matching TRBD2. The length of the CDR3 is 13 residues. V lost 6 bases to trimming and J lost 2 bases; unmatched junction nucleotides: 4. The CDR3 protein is CASRIGTTYEQYF. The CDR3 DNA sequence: TGTGCCAGCAGAATCGGGACTACCTACGAGCAGTACTTC.

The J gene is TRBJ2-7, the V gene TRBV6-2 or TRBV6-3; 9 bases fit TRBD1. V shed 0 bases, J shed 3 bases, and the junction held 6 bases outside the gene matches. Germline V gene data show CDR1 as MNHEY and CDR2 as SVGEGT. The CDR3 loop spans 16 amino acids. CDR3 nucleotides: TGTGCCAGCAGTTACTCCCGGGACAGGGTCGACTACGAGCAGTACTTC. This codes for CASSYSRDRVDYEQYF.

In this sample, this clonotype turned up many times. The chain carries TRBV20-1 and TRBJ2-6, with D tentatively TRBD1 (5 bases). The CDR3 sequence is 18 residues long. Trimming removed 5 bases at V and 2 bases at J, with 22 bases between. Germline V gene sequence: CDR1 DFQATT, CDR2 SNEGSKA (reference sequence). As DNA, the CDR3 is TGCAGTGCTGAGAGTGGGGCTAGAGCCGTGGCTGGGGCCAACGTCCTGACTTTC. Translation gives CSAESGARAVAGANVLTF.

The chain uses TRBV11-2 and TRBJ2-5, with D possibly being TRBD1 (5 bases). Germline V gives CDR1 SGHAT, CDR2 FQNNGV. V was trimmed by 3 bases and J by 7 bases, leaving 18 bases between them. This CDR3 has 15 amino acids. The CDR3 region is CASSLGGAAWGTQYF. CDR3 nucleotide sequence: TGTGCCAGCAGCTTGGGTGGGGCCGCCTGGGGGACCCAGTACTTC.